What follows are 2 T cell receptor beta chains derived from one specimen sequenced in a study of blood T cell repertoires in COVID-19. Libraries were prepared by immunoSEQ multiplex PCR; TCRdb keeps only in-frame clonotypes and omits some of them. This table has over 450,000 clones, approximately 89% appearing once. The sample consisted of peripheral blood. These receptors all stem from a man younger than 30 with COVID-19, enrolled during active disease.

This clone showed up just once. This chain joins TRBV18 and TRBJ2-1, with a possible D match to TRBD2 (5 bases). The germline V gene has CDR1 KGHSH and CDR2 LQKENI. This CDR3 is 15 amino acids long. V lost 2 bases, J lost 2 bases, and 10 bases lay in between. The CDR3, as DNA: TGTGCCAGCTCACCATTAAGCGGTGCCTACAATGAGCAGTTCTTC. It is translated as CASSPLSGAYNEQFF.

The V and J genes are TRBV4-2 and TRBJ2-1, with D possibly being TRBD2 (7 bases). This CDR3 is 16 amino acids long. Germline assignment: CDR1 LGHNA and CDR2 YNFKEQ. V lost 1 base to trimming and J lost 2 bases, with 12 bases between them. DNA for the CDR3: TGTGCCAGCAGCCAAGGAGGGGGGGGCCCCTACAATGAGCAGTTCTTC. Translation: CASSQGGGGPYNEQFF.